These T cell receptor beta chains were read from a single sample in a study of blood T cell repertoires in COVID-19. Method: immunoSEQ multiplex PCR; TCRdb's copy keeps in-frame clones and lacks some. Of around 350,000 clones listed, around 87% are singletons. Specimen: peripheral blood. The origin of the receptors is a human donor in a cohort sampled during active COVID-19. Both conserved end residues are part of each CDR3. The D gene is left open where the match is weak. Not all rows give a size; the values are once, few, many and, for expanded clones, a class.

TRBJ1-1	-	TRBD1	TRBV29-1	TGCAGCGCGGGACAGGGAATGAACACTGAAGCTTTCTTT	CSAGQGMNTEAFF
TRBJ1-4	-	-	TRBV19	TGTGCCAGTATCGATCCGGGGGTTAAGGAAAAACTGTTTTTT	CASIDPGVKEKLFF
TRBJ2-5	-	-	TRBV6-5	TGTGCCAGCAGTTACTCGAGAACGGGATTAGAGACCCAGTACTTC	CASSYSRTGLETQYF
TRBJ2-3	-	-	TRBV3-1/TRBV3-2	TGTGCCAGCAGCCAAGATTACCTAGCGCTCAGCACAGATACGCAGTATTTT	CASSQDYLALSTDTQYF
TRBJ1-3	-	-	TRBV7-9	TGTGCCAGCAGCTCCTCCGGGGGGGATACCTCTGCTGGAAACACCATATATTTT	CASSSSGGDTSAGNTIYF
TRBJ2-7	-	TRBD1	TRBV7-9	TGTGCCAGCAGCTTAACCTGGGGACAGGGGGTCACCTACGAGCAGTACTTC	CASSLTWGQGVTYEQYF
TRBJ1-6	-	-	TRBV18	TGTGCCAGCTCACCTACAAGGGGCGATAATTCACCCCTCCACTTT	CASSPTRGDNSPLHF
TRBJ2-7	-	TRBD2	TRBV5-1	TGCGCCAGCAGCCCCCTCGGCGGGGGATACTCCTACGAGCAGTACTTC	CASSPLGGGYSYEQYF
TRBJ1-6	-	-	TRBV13	TGTGCCAGCAGCTCGAAGGGGTCCTATAATTCACCCCTCCACTTT	CASSSKGSYNSPLHF
TRBJ1-2	-	-	TRBV19	TGTGCCAGTAGTATTGAGGGAACAATCGCTCGTGGCTACACCTTC	CASSIEGTIARGYTF
TRBJ2-3	once	-	TRBV29-1	TGCAGCGCCTCGACAGGACCGGTGTTTGCAGATACGCAGTATTTT	CSASTGPVFADTQYF
TRBJ2-1	-	TRBD2	TRBV7-3	TGTGCCAGCAGCTTAAACGGGAGGGCCCTCGATGAGCAGTTCTTC	CASSLNGRALDEQFF
TRBJ2-2	-	-	TRBV19	TGTGCCAGTAGTATTAGTGGTAAGACCGGGGAGCTGTTTTTT	CASSISGKTGELFF
TRBJ2-1	-	TRBD1	TRBV18	TGTGCCAGCTCCCCCACGGGGACAGGGAGGAATGAGCAGTTCTTC	CASSPTGTGRNEQFF
TRBJ1-2	-	-	TRBV6-1	TGTGCCAGCAGTGAAGCGGCCAGGGATACTCATGGCTACACCTTC	CASSEAARDTHGYTF
TRBJ2-7	once	TRBD1	TRBV2	TGTGCCAGCAGTGAAGGGGTAGGGGGCGACTCCTACGAGCAGTACTTC	CASSEGVGGDSYEQYF
TRBJ1-2	many	-	TRBV6-6	TGTGCCAGCAGTTCCCCGCTACAGGGTGATGGCTACACCTTC	CASSSPLQGDGYTF
TRBJ2-2	-	-	TRBV5-8	TGTGCCAGCAGCTTTTGGCCCGGGGAGCTGTTTTTT	CASSFWPGELFF
TRBJ1-2	few	-	TRBV5-8	TGTGCCAGCAGCTTGTACGGGACTCGGTTCTATGGCTACACCTTC	CASSLYGTRFYGYTF
TRBJ1-1	-	-	TRBV29-1	TGCAGCGTTGACCGGACAGCTAAATCCACTGAAGCTTTCTTT	CSVDRTAKSTEAFF
TRBJ1-2	few	-	TRBV4-2	TGTGCCAGCAGCCAAGGGCTGGGCTGGTTCGATGGCTACACCTTC	CASSQGLGWFDGYTF
TRBJ2-7	-	TRBD1	TRBV5-1	TGCGCCAGCAGCAGGGGGCAAAGGGACGAGCAGTACTTC	CASSRGQRDEQYF
TRBJ2-3	-	-	TRBV5-8	TGTGCCAGCAGCTTGAGGGGTGCCGATACGCAGTATTTT	CASSLRGADTQYF
TRBJ1-5	-	TRBD1	TRBV6-6	TGTGCCAGCGGCCCGGACAGGGATTATAGCAATCAGCCCCAGCATTTT	CASGPDRDYSNQPQHF
TRBJ1-2	-	-	TRBV6-5	TGTGCCAGCAGCCTGACAGGAGACGAGGGCTACACCTTC	CASSLTGDEGYTF
TRBJ2-2	-	TRBD2	TRBV30	TGTGCCTGGATTAGCGGGAGGAAGGACACCGGGGAGCTGTTTTTT	CAWISGRKDTGELFF
TRBJ2-3	-	TRBD1	TRBV30	TGTGCCTGGGGAAAGGGGGCAGGGGGCACAGATACGCAGTATTTT	CAWGKGAGGTDTQYF
TRBJ2-1	-	TRBD2	TRBV5-1	TGCGCCAGCAGCTTAGGGCTAGCGGGAGGCTCCACAACAACCTACAATGAGCAGTTCTTC	CASSLGLAGGSTTTYNEQFF
TRBJ1-5	few	-	TRBV5-8	TGTGCCAGCAGCTTGGTCGGACAGTTCCAGCCCCAGCATTTT	CASSLVGQFQPQHF
TRBJ2-1	-	TRBD2	TRBV6-1	TGTGCCAGCAGTGAGGCAGCGGGGGCCTACAATGAGCAGTTCTTC	CASSEAAGAYNEQFF
TRBJ2-3	-	TRBD2	TRBV3-1/TRBV3-2	TGTGCCAGCAGCCAGGGGCGGGGGGGCTTTACGCAGTATTTT	CASSQGRGGFTQYF
TRBJ1-4	-	-	TRBV19	TGTGCCAGTAGTATAGATCGCCAGGATAATGAAAAACTGTTTTTT	CASSIDRQDNEKLFF
TRBJ2-1	-	-	TRBV5-1	TGCGCCAGCATGCGGGCGGGGGCTTACAATGAGCAGTTCTTC	CASMRAGAYNEQFF
TRBJ1-4	-	-	TRBV7-2	TGTGCCAGCAGCTCTCCACGGGAGGGTGAAAAACTGTTTTTT	CASSSPREGEKLFF
TRBJ2-2	-	TRBD2	TRBV5-4	TGTGCCAGCAGCTTCCCTGTGGGGGGGGGCACCGGGGAGCTGTTTTTT	CASSFPVGGGTGELFF
TRBJ1-1	-	-	TRBV9	TGTGCCAGCAGCGTAGCCCAGAGGGACACTGAAGCTTTCTTT	CASSVAQRDTEAFF
TRBJ1-5	-	TRBD1	TRBV2	TGTGCCAGCAGTGAAACCAGGGGGCGCAATCAGCCCCAGCATTTT	CASSETRGRNQPQHF
TRBJ1-2	-	-	TRBV3-1/TRBV3-2	TGTGCCAGCAGCCAAGGTAGAGGTTCGGGTGGCTACACCTTC	CASSQGRGSGGYTF
TRBJ2-3	few	TRBD1	TRBV7-2	TGTGCCAGCAGCCCGGGACAGGGCACAGATACGCAGTATTTT	CASSPGQGTDTQYF
TRBJ2-1	-	TRBD2	TRBV7-9	TGTGCCAGCAGCTCAGCGGGAGCGAGGATGTTCTTC	CASSSAGARMFF
TRBJ1-3	-	TRBD1	TRBV4-1	TGCGCCAGCAGCCAAGGACAGGGTCGTCGACGAGGAAACACCATATATTTT	CASSQGQGRRRGNTIYF
TRBJ1-2	-	-	TRBV19	TGTGCCAGTAGTAATGAGGCAGATCTAGTTTACGGCTACACCTTC	CASSNEADLVYGYTF
TRBJ2-4	-	-	TRBV9	TGTGCCAGCAGCCCCCCCGGGCGGACTCAACCGCACATTCAGTACTTC	CASSPPGRTQPHIQYF
TRBJ1-4	-	TRBD1	TRBV30	TGTGCCTGGACCACAGGGGGCTGGGATGAAAAACTGTTTTTT	CAWTTGGWDEKLFF